These T cell receptor beta chains were read from a single sample in a study of T-cell reconstitution after alpha-beta-depleted transplantation in children. MiXCR, applied by TCRdb to the PCR reads, yields one record per CDR3 protein. The data show about 200,000 distinct CDR3 sequences, roughly 7.1% seen once. Specimen: PBMCs, collected before TCRalphabeta/CD19-depleted stem cell transplant. The receptor set was obtained from a boy younger than 10 with acute lymphoblastic leukemia, due to receive a stem cell transplant. Both conserved end residues are part of each CDR3. The order of the fields is J gene, D gene, CDR3 length, clone size, V gene, CDR3 DNA, CDR3 protein. D genes are given only for firm matches. Only part of the rows carry a size: once, few, many, or a class if the clone is expanded.

>TRBJ1-1|-|13|-|TRBV5-1
TGCGCCAGCAGCTTGAAGTATGAGACTGAAGCTTTCTTT
CASSLKYETEAFF
>TRBJ2-7|TRBD1|14|-|TRBV20-1
TGCAGTGCTAGAGCTCCGGGACAGCCCTACGAGCAGTACTTC
CSARAPGQPYEQYF
>TRBJ2-2|-|16|many|TRBV4-2
TGTGCCAGCAGCCAAGGGTCACACCAGCTCTCCGGGGAGCTGTTTTTT
CASSQGSHQLSGELFF
>TRBJ2-2|TRBD1|15|many|TRBV12-3/TRBV12-4
TGTGCCAGCAGTTTAATCCAGGGACAGGTCGGGGAGCTGTTTTTT
CASSLIQGQVGELFF
>TRBJ2-1|TRBD1|17|many|TRBV24-1
TGTGCCACCAGCGGACAGGGGGCCTGGAGCTCCTACAATGAGCAGTTCTTC
CATSGQGAWSSYNEQFF
>TRBJ2-3|-|15|few|TRBV2
TGTGCCAGCATGGGGGACCTCACCATCGATCATACGCAGTATTTT
CASMGDLTIDHTQYF
>TRBJ2-7|TRBD1|15|few|TRBV11-2
TGTGCCAGCAGCAGAAGACAGGGGTCAACCTACGAGCAGTACTTC
CASSRRQGSTYEQYF
>TRBJ2-1|-|14|many|TRBV7-9
TGTGCCAGCAGCCCAAGCCTTTTAGCAAATGAGCAGTTCTTC
CASSPSLLANEQFF
>TRBJ2-1|TRBD2|20|few|TRBV12-3/TRBV12-4
TGTGCCAGCAGTTTGACTCCGGGACTAGCGGGAGGGCGACTCGAGAATGAGCAGTTCTTC
CASSLTPGLAGGRLENEQFF
>TRBJ1-1|-|10|-|TRBV20-1
TGCAGTGCTCCCGACTGGGAAGCTTTCTTT
CSAPDWEAFF
>TRBJ2-1|TRBD2|14|medium-sized|TRBV29-1
TGCAGCGTTGGGGAACTAGCGGGAGATAATGAGCAGTTCTTC
CSVGELAGDNEQFF
>TRBJ2-1|-|14|-|TRBV6-1
TGTGCCAGAAAAGGGGGAAGCTCCTACAATGAGCAGTTCTTC
CARKGGSSYNEQFF
>TRBJ1-5|-|16|-|TRBV4-2
TGTGCCAGGGGCTCGGGGCAGCCATATAGCAATCAGCCCCAGCATTTT
CARGSGQPYSNQPQHF
>TRBJ1-1|-|14|few|TRBV5-1
TGCGCCAGCAGCTTATTAAGTTACAACACTGAAGCTTTCTTT
CASSLLSYNTEAFF
>TRBJ2-5|-|10|-|TRBV20-1
TGCAGTGCGAGACAAGAGACCCAGTACTTC
CSARQETQYF
>TRBJ2-1|-|11|many|TRBV5-1
TGCGCCAGCACAGACAACAATGAGCAGTTCTTC
CASTDNNEQFF
>TRBJ2-2|-|15|many|TRBV5-5
TGTGCCAGCAGCTTGGGCAGGGTCCTCACCGGGGAGCTGTTTTTT
CASSLGRVLTGELFF
>TRBJ1-2|-|15|few|TRBV7-2
TGTGCCAGCAGCTTAGCAGGGGGGCCTAGGTATGGCTACACCTTC
CASSLAGGPRYGYTF
>TRBJ1-1|-|20|many|TRBV7-9
TGTGCCAGCAGCCCCTTTTTATCGTCCCCCGGGGCCGGAATGAACACTGAAGCTTTCTTT
CASSPFLSSPGAGMNTEAFF
>TRBJ2-1|TRBD1|16|many|TRBV7-9
TGTGCCAGCAGCTTCCAACCGGGACAGGGTAGGAATGAGCAGTTCTTC
CASSFQPGQGRNEQFF
>TRBJ2-1|TRBD2|17|-|TRBV9
TGTGCCAGCAGCCCGACGGTTCCGGGAGGGGTTTACAATGAGCAGTTCTTC
CASSPTVPGGVYNEQFF
>TRBJ1-1|-|13|many|TRBV20-1
TGCAGTGCTAGAGAACTCGGGAAGGGTGAAGCTTTCTTT
CSARELGKGEAFF
>TRBJ2-3|-|14|many|TRBV4-3
TGCGCCAGCAGCCAAGACAGGGACACAGATACGCAGTATTTT
CASSQDRDTDTQYF
>TRBJ2-7|TRBD1|13|many|TRBV29-1
TGCAGCGTTGGACAGGGGCCCGCCTACGAGCAGTACTTC
CSVGQGPAYEQYF
>TRBJ1-1|-|13|few|TRBV3-1
TGTGCCAGCAGCTATTATACGAACACTGAAGCTTTCTTT
CASSYYTNTEAFF
>TRBJ2-1|TRBD1|15|many|TRBV27
TGTGCCAGCTCCTTGGGGACAGGGGGCTTCAATGAGCAGTTCTTC
CASSLGTGGFNEQFF
>TRBJ2-3|-|14|-|TRBV5-4
TGTGCCAGCAGCGCCACCCCTGTCACAGATACGCAGTATTTT
CASSATPVTDTQYF
>TRBJ2-7|-|15|many|TRBV12-3/TRBV12-4
TGTGCCAGCAGTACTCCAACGGCCAAGAACTACGAGCAGTACTTC
CASSTPTAKNYEQYF
>TRBJ2-4|-|16|many|TRBV12-3/TRBV12-4
TGTGCCAGCAGTTTACCAGGGATACTAGCCAAAAACATTCAGTACTTC
CASSLPGILAKNIQYF
>TRBJ1-5|-|14|many|TRBV6-2/TRBV6-3
TGTGCCAGCAGTTACTATCCTAGCAATCAGCCCCAGCATTTT
CASSYYPSNQPQHF
>TRBJ1-1|-|14|many|TRBV28
TGTGCCAGCAGCACCGACATCGTGAACACTGAAGCTTTCTTT
CASSTDIVNTEAFF
>TRBJ2-3|TRBD2|15|many|TRBV11-2
TGTGCCAGCAGCTTAGGGCGGGGGGGCTCTTATACGCAGTATTTT
CASSLGRGGSYTQYF
>TRBJ2-3|-|13|many|TRBV21-1
TGTGCCAGCAGCCCCCGTAGCCCAGATACGCAGTATTTT
CASSPRSPDTQYF
>TRBJ1-1|-|13|few|TRBV6-4
TGTGCCAGCAGTAGAGGACGGGGCGGGAAAGCTTTCTTT
CASSRGRGGKAFF
>TRBJ1-6|-|19|few|TRBV15
TGTGCCACCAGCAGAGACCCCCCCGGCCTGGGGGGCAACAATTCACCCCTCCACTTT
CATSRDPPGLGGNNSPLHF
>TRBJ2-1|-|15|many|TRBV20-1
TGCAGTGCTAGAGATAAGGGCCGGGAGTCCGATGAGCAGTTCTTC
CSARDKGRESDEQFF
>TRBJ2-7|-|13|many|TRBV25-1
TGTGCCAGCAGTGGACCATTCAAAAACGAGCAGTACTTC
CASSGPFKNEQYF
>TRBJ2-5|TRBD1|18|-|TRBV11-2
TGTGCCAGCAGCTCCCAAAGAATCACCGGGACAGGGAGTGAGACCCAGTACTTC
CASSSQRITGTGSETQYF
>TRBJ1-5|-|14|many|TRBV15
TGTGCCACCAGCAGAGACAGAATAAATCAGCCCCAGCATTTT
CATSRDRINQPQHF
>TRBJ2-1|TRBD2|14|many|TRBV7-3
TGTGCCAGCAGCTTCGGCGGGGGTCCTGTTGAGCAGTTCTTC
CASSFGGGPVEQFF
>TRBJ2-1|TRBD1|16|many|TRBV12-3/TRBV12-4
TGTGCCAGCAGTCTCTACCGGGACAGGGGACACGGTGAGCAGTTCTTC
CASSLYRDRGHGEQFF
>TRBJ2-5|TRBD1|14|many|TRBV6-2/TRBV6-3
TGTGCCAGCAGGCCCGACAGGGTACAAGAGACCCAGTACTTC
CASRPDRVQETQYF